This record covers a single T cell receptor (beta chain). Its antigen is currently not known. No base qualities exist here, and no much larger clone lies one base off it. V and J are truncated by 5 bases and 3 bases respectively, leaving an intervening sequence of 13 bases. Reading from cysteine to phenylalanine, the CDR3 counts 15 amino acids. Only CDR3 DNA is held: 45 bases, read in frame from base 1. The germline V gene (reference sequence) gives CDR1 as MNHEY and CDR2 as SMNVEV. The immunoSEQ platform was used to sequence TCR beta CDR3 regions at survey depth. The QIAamp DNA micro kit was used to extract genomic DNA from every cultured and uncultured CD8+ T cell population. On the authors' methods: Samples with fewer than 5,000 productive reads were excluded, resulting in the removal of about 7% of the roughly 80 HIV peptide-stimulated cultures. A MANAFEST web app trimmed sequences to CDR3 and removed nonproductive sequences, CDR3s under 5 amino acids, and those not starting C or ending F/W. For a clonotype to count as antigen-specific, the clonotype had to expand relative to the no-peptide control in at least 2 of 3 replicates at FDR 0.01, and only within one epitope family. In addition, a specific clonotype needed a frequency at least fivefold higher than in wells stimulated with peptides from other epitope families. TCRdb obtained this table from immuneACCESS and retained in-frame rearrangements with V and J assigned. These tables miss some clones; where compared with another copy, unresolved V genes account for less than half of the shortfall, and the remainder is unexplained. Clonal size and the V and J genes are those of that table, whereas D and trimming came from the DNA. For this sample the table gives 3,500 or so clones, of which about 70% were detected only once. Less than 55% of the sample lies in the top ten.

This specimen belongs to a study of CD8 T cell repertoires and HIV-1 epitope variants (dated by TCRdb to 2018 to 2020). As for the study more broadly: In separate culture wells, T cells were stimulated with each of twenty-five peptides that represented autologous and known Gag and Nef epitope variants. Cultures were maintained for approximately 9 days in IMDM with gentamicin, and half-media changes adding IL-2, IL-7 and IL-15 were performed on days 3 and 7. Tested epitopes included three Gag epitope families and Nef HW9 and YT9. A total of 80 or so T cell cultures were run, with each culture condition performed in triplicate except for one peptide, which was performed in duplicate. An aliquot of 1M T cells was saved as an uncultured baseline condition, separate from the 80 to 95 T cell cultures. A CMV, EBV and flu peptide pool, the Ebola AY9 epitope as negative control, and a no-peptide well were included as control conditions. Using the EasySep Human T Cell Enrichment Kit, T cells were enriched and then co-cultured with an equal number of autologous T cell-negative cells acting as antigen-presenting cells. Summary of the overall study and its limitations: Roughly 10 antigen-specific TCR beta clonotypes were identified, and roughly 6 of them appeared cross-reactive for autologous or known escape epitope variants. The assay identified only TCR beta chains and indicated proliferation to antigen, not T cell function or cytokine profile. The Nef KF9 family was recognized by five clonotypes and the HW9 family by one, and no responses to the TAALDMSHF plasma variant were observed.

The EasySep Human CD8+ T Cell Enrichment Kit was used on day 10 to isolate CD8+ T cells from every culture. The chain was built from TRBV27 and TRBJ1-4; the best D guess is TRBD1, with 6 bases matching. Specimen: cultured CD8+ T cells derived from PBMCs. The TCR sequence derives from a male donor with HIV. The DNA reads TGTGCCAGCAGTGGAAACAGGGAGGCTAATGAAAAACTGTTTTTT. This translates into CASSGNREANEKLFF.